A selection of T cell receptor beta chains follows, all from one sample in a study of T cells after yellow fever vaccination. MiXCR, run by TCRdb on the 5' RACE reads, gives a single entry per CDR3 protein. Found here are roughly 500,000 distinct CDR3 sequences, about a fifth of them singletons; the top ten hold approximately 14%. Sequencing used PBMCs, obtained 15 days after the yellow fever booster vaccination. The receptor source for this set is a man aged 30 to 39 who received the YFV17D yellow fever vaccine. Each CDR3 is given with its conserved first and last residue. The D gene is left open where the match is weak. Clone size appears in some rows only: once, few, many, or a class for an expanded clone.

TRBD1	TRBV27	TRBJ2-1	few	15	TGTGCCAGCAGTTTCACAGGGGGCGAGAACAATGAGCAGTTCTTC	CASSFTGGENNEQFF
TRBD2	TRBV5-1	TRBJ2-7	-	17	TGCGCCAGCAGCTTCCTAGGACTAGCGGGAGGGTCCTACGAGCAGTACTTC	CASSFLGLAGGSYEQYF
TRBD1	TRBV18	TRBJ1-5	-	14	TGTGCCAGCTCACCGGGGACAGAGTATGGGCCCCAGCATTTT	CASSPGTEYGPQHF
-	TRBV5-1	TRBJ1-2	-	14	TGCGCCAGCGCCCCTCGGCGAGACAGCCTAATTAACACCTTC	CASAPRRDSLINTF
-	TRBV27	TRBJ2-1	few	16	TGTGCCAGCAGTTTAGCTGCGAGTAGCTCCTACAATGAGCAGTTCTTC	CASSLAASSSYNEQFF
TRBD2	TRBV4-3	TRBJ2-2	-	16	TGCGCCAGCAGCCAAGTTACAACTAGCGGGAGGGGGGAGCTGTTTTTT	CASSQVTTSGRGELFF
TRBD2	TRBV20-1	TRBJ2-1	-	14	TGCTGTGCTAGAGCGGGGGGACGTTACAATGAGCAGTTCTTC	CCARAGGRYNEQFF
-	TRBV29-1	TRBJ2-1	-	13	TGCAGCACCCGCCTCGGAGGGATAAATGAGCAGTTCTTC	CSTRLGGINEQFF
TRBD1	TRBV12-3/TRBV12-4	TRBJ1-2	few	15	TGTGCCAGCAGTCGTTTGGAGACAGGGGGCTTTGGCTACACCTTC	CASSRLETGGFGYTF
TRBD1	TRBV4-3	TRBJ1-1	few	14	TGCGCCAGCAGCCACAGGACAGGGATCACTGAAGCTTTCTTT	CASSHRTGITEAFF
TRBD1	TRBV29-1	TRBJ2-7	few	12	TGCAGCGGGGGACAGGCTACCTACGAGCAGTACTTC	CSGGQATYEQYF
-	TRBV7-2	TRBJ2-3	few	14	TGTGCCAGCAGCTTAGGGCAGCGGTGGGATACGCAGTATTTT	CASSLGQRWDTQYF
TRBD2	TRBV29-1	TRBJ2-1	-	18	TGCAGCGTTGATAGACCTAGCGGGAGGGCCTCTAACTACAATGAGCAGTTCTTC	CSVDRPSGRASNYNEQFF
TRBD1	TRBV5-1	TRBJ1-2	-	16	TGCGCCAGCAGCTTTTCGAGGGACAGGGTAGGAGGCGGCTACACCTTC	CASSFSRDRVGGGYTF
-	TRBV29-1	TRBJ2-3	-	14	TGCAGCGTGGATACTAGCTCCAGGGGGAATACGCAGTATTTT	CSVDTSSRGNTQYF
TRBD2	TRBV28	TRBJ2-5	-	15	TGTGCCAGCAGTTTGGGGCGGGAGGGCCAAGAGACCCAGTACTTC	CASSLGREGQETQYF
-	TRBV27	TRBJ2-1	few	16	TGTGCCAGCCGCCCCTCCGGGACGCCCAAATACAATGAGCAGTTCTTC	CASRPSGTPKYNEQFF
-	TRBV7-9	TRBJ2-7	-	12	TGTGCCAGCGGGGACACTGCCTACGAGCAGTACTTC	CASGDTAYEQYF
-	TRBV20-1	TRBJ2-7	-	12	TGCAGTGCTCGAGACAGGTATCGCGAGCAGTACTTC	CSARDRYREQYF
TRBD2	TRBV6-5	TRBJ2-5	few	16	TGTGCCAGCAGTTACTGGGGGACTAGTCTTTCGGAGACCCAGTACTTC	CASSYWGTSLSETQYF
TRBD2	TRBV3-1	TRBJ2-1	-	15	TGTGCCAGCAGCCCCCGGACTAGCGGGGTCTATGAGCAGTTCTTC	CASSPRTSGVYEQFF
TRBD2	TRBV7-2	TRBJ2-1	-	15	TGTGCCAGCAGCTCCCTAGCGGGAGTAAGCAATGAGCAGTTCTTC	CASSSLAGVSNEQFF
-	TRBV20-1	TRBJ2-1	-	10	TGCAGTGCACACGGACGTGAGCAGTTCTTC	CSAHGREQFF
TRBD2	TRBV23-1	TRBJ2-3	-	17	TGCGCCAGCACTTTATTCTCTAGCGGACCAAGCACAGATACGCAGTATTTT	CASTLFSSGPSTDTQYF
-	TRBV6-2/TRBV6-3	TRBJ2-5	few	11	TGTGCCAGCAGTAATGGAGAGACCCAGTACTTC	CASSNGETQYF
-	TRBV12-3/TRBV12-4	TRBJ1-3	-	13	TGTGCCAGCAGTTTTTCTGCCGGAAACACCATATATTTT	CASSFSAGNTIYF